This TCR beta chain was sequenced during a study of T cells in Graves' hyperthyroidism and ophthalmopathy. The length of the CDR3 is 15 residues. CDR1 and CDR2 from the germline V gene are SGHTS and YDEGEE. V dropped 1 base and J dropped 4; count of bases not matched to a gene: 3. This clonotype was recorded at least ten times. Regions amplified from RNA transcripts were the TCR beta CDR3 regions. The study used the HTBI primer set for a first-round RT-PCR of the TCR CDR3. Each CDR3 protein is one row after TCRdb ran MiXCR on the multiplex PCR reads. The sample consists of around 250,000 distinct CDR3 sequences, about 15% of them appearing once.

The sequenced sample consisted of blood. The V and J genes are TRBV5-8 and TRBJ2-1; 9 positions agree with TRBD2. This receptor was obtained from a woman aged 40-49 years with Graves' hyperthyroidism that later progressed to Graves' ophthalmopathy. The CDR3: CASSLSSGVYNEQFF. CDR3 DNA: TGTGCCAGCAGCTTGTCTAGCGGGGTTTACAATGAGCAGTTCTTC.